These 27 T cell receptor beta chains share one sample of origin, sequenced in a study of cytomegalovirus exposure and HLA in healthy donors (dated by TCRdb to the late 2010s). The library was generated by the immunoSEQ multiplex PCR assay. For the multiplex PCR, a mixture combining 60 forward primers for TCR Vbeta segments and 13 reverse primers for TCR Jbeta segments was used. This immuneACCESS table, as held by TCRdb, lists in-frame sequences with V and J called but not all clones. Of the missing ones, under half trace to an unresolved V gene in checked studies; the others have no known cause. For this sample there are 150,000 to 200,000 clones; roughly 87% appear just once. Jointly, the top ten make up approximately 0.51% of the sample. The sequenced sample was PBMCs. The receptor source for this set is a woman aged 45-65 years in good health and CMV-seronegative.

Comment on this clone: Additional DNA sequences in this sample encode the identical CDR3. The chain links TRBV28 to TRBJ1-1; D possibly corresponds to TRBD1 (5 bases). Germline V CDR1 and CDR2: MDHEN, SYDVKM. V lost 6 bases, J lost 0 bases, and 11 bases lay in between. This CDR3 has 14 residues. The CDR3 loop is CASRKGQMNTEAFF. For the CDR3, the DNA is TGTGCCAGCAGAAAGGGGCAGATGAACACTGAAGCTTTCTTT. The entire variable domain, with the rest obtained from reference TRBV28 and TRBJ1-1, is as follows: DVKVTQSSRYLVKRTGEKVFLECVQDMDHENMFWYRQDPGLGLRLIYFSYDVKMKEKGDIPEGYSVSREKKERFSLILESASTNQTSMYLCASRKGQMNTEAFFGQGTRLTVV.

This clone occurred once. The chain employs TRBV5-1 and TRBJ2-3; the match to TRBD1 covers 12 bases. The CDR3 length is 17 residues. Germline V gene sequence: CDR1 SGHRS, CDR2 YFSETQ. With 4 bases clipped from V and 4 bases from J, the junction kept 10 bases outside the gene matches. The CDR3 DNA is TGCGCCAGCAGCGGGGGGTACGGGACAGGGGGCGCAGATACGCAGTATTTT. This translates into CASSGGYGTGGADTQYF.

The CDR3 loop reads CASSLDGGAQYF. CDR3 sequence (DNA): TGTGCCAGCAGTTTAGACGGAGGCGCGCAGTATTTT. This rearrangement joins TRBV27 to TRBJ2-3; D perhaps matches TRBD2 (5 bases). The CDR3 length is 12 residues. Trimming cost V 2 bases and J 10 bases, with 10 bases left between them. Germline assignment: CDR1 MNHEY and CDR2 SMNVEV (reference sequence).

This clone was detected only once. This CDR3 reads CASSDQGIEKLFF. The CDR3 bases are TGTGCCAGCAGTGATCAGGGGATTGAAAAACTGTTTTTT. V and J are TRBV2 and TRBJ1-4; the D gene is possibly TRBD1 (6 bases). This CDR3 is built from 13 residues. Germline V gene sequence: CDR1 SNHLY, CDR2 FYNNEI. V was trimmed by 3 bases and J by 7 bases, leaving 9 bases between them.

This chain connects TRBV27 to TRBJ1-2; D remains unclear. The CDR3 totals 12 residues. Germline CDR1 reads MNHEY; CDR2 reads SMNVEV (reference sequence). The V gene lost 8 bases and the J gene lost 4 bases, with 11 bases spanning the gap. The DNA for the CDR3 is TGTGCCAGCCGACGGGGAGGCTATGGCTACACCTTC. Translated: CASRRGGYGYTF.

This chain uses TRBV6-5 with TRBJ1-2; 8 positions agree with TRBD1. Trimming removed 3 bases from V and 7 bases from J; junction bases left unmatched: 7. This CDR3 is built from 14 residues. Germline loops: CDR1 MNHEY, CDR2 SVGAGI. The CDR3 protein is CASSYSDRALGYTF. The CDR3 region has the DNA TGTGCCAGCAGTTATTCGGACAGGGCTCTTGGCTACACCTTC.

The chain combines TRBV28 with TRBJ2-7; TRBD2 matches 9 bases. Trimming took 8 bases from V and 4 from J; bases not matched to a gene: 9. Germline V CDR1 and CDR2: MDHEN, SYDVKM. The CDR3 contains 14 residues. CDR3 sequence (DNA): TGTGCCAGCGCCGGGGCGGGAGGGTCGTACGAGCAGTACTTC. The encoded protein is CASAGAGGSYEQYF.

This sequence joins TRBV9 and TRBJ2-1; possibly TRBD2 for D (6 bases). V lost 2 bases and J lost 6, with 18 bases in between. Germline values: CDR1 SGDLS, CDR2 YYNGEE. The CDR3 is made up of 16 amino acids. This chain's CDR3 is CASSVPGLSAVNEQFF. CDR3 coding DNA: TGTGCCAGCAGCGTTCCGGGACTGTCCGCGGTCAATGAGCAGTTCTTC.

With regard to this clone: The CDR3 ends on some other residue instead of the conserved phenylalanine or tryptophan, so this is likely a read error. The V call is TRBV6-1, the J call TRBJ1-2; D is ambiguous. V shed 3 bases and J shed 8 bases, with 10 bases lying between them. Germline V gene lookup returns CDR1 MNHNS and CDR2 SASEGT. The CDR3 has 12 residues. The CDR3, as DNA: TGTGCCAGCAGTGAGTCTGAGTGGGGCTACACCATC. Translating it yields CASSESEWGYTI.

This chain links TRBV7-3 with TRBJ2-2, with D possibly TRBD2 on 7 matching bases. The CDR3 has 16 amino acids. V was pared by 5 bases and J by 1 base, with 14 bases between. Germline CDR1 and CDR2: SGHTA and FQGTGA. The CDR3, as DNA: TGTGCCAGCAGCCGACTGGGGGGGCGGAACACCGGGGAGCTGTTTTTT. It is translated as CASSRLGGRNTGELFF.

The rearrangement uses TRBV6-5 and TRBJ2-7; tentative D call: TRBD2 (6 bases). Germline CDR1 is MNHEY and CDR2 is SVGAGI. V was trimmed by 8 bases and J by 6 bases, leaving 14 bases between them. This CDR3 comprises 12 residues. CDR3 region: CASLTSTGEQYF. The CDR3 region has the DNA TGTGCCAGCTTAACTAGCACCGGCGAGCAGTACTTC.

The V call is TRBV28, the J call TRBJ1-4; D unclear. V was cut by 8 bases and J by 8 bases, with 18 bases left in between. CDR1 MDHEN and CDR2 SYDVKM come from the germline V gene. The CDR3 extends over 14 amino acids. CDR3 residues: CASLNSFKAEKLFF. DNA of the CDR3: TGTGCCAGCCTAAACAGTTTCAAGGCCGAAAAACTGTTTTTT.

The rearrangement links TRBV2 to TRBJ2-5, with D maybe TRBD2 (5 bases). The CDR3 runs to 14 residues. CDR1 and CDR2 (germline): SNHLY, FYNNEI. Trimming pared 4 bases from V and 9 bases from J, leaving 18 bases between. For the CDR3, the DNA is TGTGCCAGCAGTGTGGGCGGGCTCGGATCGGCCCAGTACTTC. It specifies CASSVGGLGSAQYF.

This chain uses TRBV27 with TRBJ1-5; tentatively, D is TRBD1 (6 bases). The CDR3 spans 20 residues. Trimming pared 6 bases from V and 0 bases from J, leaving 27 bases between. The V gene's germline CDR1 is MNHEY and CDR2 SMNVEV (reference sequence). CDR3 sequence reads: CASRQTGWETTNYSNQPQHF. The CDR3 nucleotides are TGTGCCAGCAGGCAAACAGGGTGGGAAACCACGAATTATAGCAATCAGCCCCAGCATTTT.

Here the CDR3 reads CASSWATLGTQYF. DNA of the CDR3: TGTGCCAGCAGTTGGGCCACCTTGGGTACGCAGTATTTT. This rearrangement joins TRBV2 to TRBJ2-3; no clear D gene. Deletions cut 5 bases from V and 8 bases from J, with 14 bases between. Per the germline V gene, CDR1 is SNHLY and CDR2 is FYNNEI. The CDR3 totals 13 residues.

This chain links TRBV5-1 with TRBJ2-3; 8 bases line up with TRBD2. Trimming at V came to 5 bases and at J to 4 bases, leaving 6 bases not matched to a gene. CDR1 and CDR2 from the germline V gene are SGHRS and YFSETQ. CDR3 length: 14 residues. CDR3 sequence: CASRRTAGADTQYF. CDR3 sequence (DNA): TGCGCCAGCAGACGGACAGCGGGGGCAGATACGCAGTATTTT.

CDR3 region: CASSLIGGDTEAFF. DNA of the CDR3: TGTGCCAGCAGCTTAATCGGGGGGGACACTGAAGCTTTCTTT. The V gene is TRBV7-3, the J gene TRBJ1-1; D perhaps matches TRBD1 (5 bases). Trimming took 1 base from V and 3 from J, leaving 9 bases between them. CDR1 and CDR2 from the germline V gene are SGHTA and FQGTGA. The CDR3 loop spans 14 amino acids.

The V call is TRBV30, the J call TRBJ1-1, with a possible D match to TRBD1 (6 bases). Trimming removed 0 bases from V and 10 bases from J, with 9 bases in between. The CDR3 length is 11 residues. Germline CDR1 GTSNPN, CDR2 SVGIG (reference sequence). The CDR3 region is CAWSVLQGAFF. In nucleotides, the CDR3 is TGTGCCTGGAGTGTTCTACAGGGAGCTTTCTTT.

This chain links TRBV11-1 with TRBJ2-4; D uncertain. The germline CDR1 and CDR2 sequences are SGHAT and FQDESV (reference sequence). V was shortened by 5 bases and J by 0 bases, with 14 bases between the two germline ends. The CDR3 consists of 16 residues. This CDR3 is CASSLSSSLAKNIQYF. The DNA of the CDR3 is TGTGCCAGCAGCCTATCATCTTCCCTAGCCAAAAACATTCAGTACTTC.

The sample holds a few counts of this clone. V usage is TRBV15 and J usage is TRBJ2-1; the match to TRBD2 covers 11 bases. V gave up 0 bases and J gave up 7 bases; unmatched junction bases: 2. This CDR3 region has 15 residues. Germline V lookup: CDR1 LNHNV, CDR2 YYDKDF (reference sequence). The CDR3 loop reads CATSRDGLAGNEQFF. The CDR3, as DNA: TGTGCCACCAGCAGAGATGGACTAGCGGGTAATGAGCAGTTCTTC.

This clone was found once. The chain is built from TRBV5-1 and TRBJ2-3; TRBD2 might be the D (5 bases). From germline, CDR1 is SGHRS and CDR2 YFSETQ. The V end lost 4 bases, the J end lost 3 bases, and 18 bases lay between the germline ends. The CDR3 loop spans 16 amino acids. This CDR3 is CASSPDRGIGTDTQYF. In DNA form, the CDR3 reads TGCGCCAGCAGCCCGGACCGGGGAATCGGTACAGATACGCAGTATTTT.

In this sample, this clone turned up a few times. CDR3 sequence: CASSRTGEDQPQHF. CDR3 nucleotide sequence: TGTGCCAGCAGCAGGACAGGGGAGGATCAGCCCCAGCATTTT. The chain employs TRBV27 and TRBJ1-5; 9 bases map to TRBD1. V shed 6 bases and J 5 bases; nucleotides not matched to a gene: 5. The CDR3 consists of 14 residues. Germline CDR1 is MNHEY and CDR2 is SMNVEV (reference sequence).

This clone was seen a few times. The chain employs TRBV5-1 and TRBJ1-1; possibly TRBD1 for D (5 bases). This CDR3 comprises 15 residues. CDR1 and CDR2 from the germline V gene are SGHRS and YFSETQ. The ends were cut back, 0 bases at V and 0 bases at J, with 9 bases in the middle. This CDR3 reads CASSLGAGLNTEAFF. CDR3 bases: TGCGCCAGCAGCTTGGGTGCAGGGTTGAACACTGAAGCTTTCTTT.

The V and J genes are TRBV7-4 and TRBJ2-7; the D gene is possibly TRBD1 (6 bases). Germline V gene sequence: CDR1 SGHVT, CDR2 SQSDAQ. The V gene lost 5 bases and the J gene lost 4 bases, with 6 bases spanning the gap. The CDR3 has 11 amino acids. Here the CDR3 reads CASSGQYEQYF. CDR3 sequence (DNA): TGTGCCAGCAGCGGACAGTACGAGCAGTACTTC. Filled out from reference TRBV7-4 and TRBJ2-7, the complete variable domain reads GAGVSQSPRYKVAKRGRDVALRCDSISGHVTLYWYRQTLGQGSEVLTYSQSDAQRDKSGRPSGRFSAERPERSVSTLKIQRTEQGDSAVYLCASSGQYEQYFGPGTRLTVT.

This sequence joins TRBV10-3 and TRBJ2-1; 8 positions agree with TRBD2. This CDR3 has 12 amino acids. The V segment lost 11 bases and the J segment 7 bases; nucleotides outside the gene matches: 7. The germline gives CDR1 ENHRY, CDR2 SYGVKD. The CDR3 sequence: CAQGGGGNEQFF. The CDR3 coding sequence is TGTGCCCAGGGCGGCGGGGGGAATGAGCAGTTCTTC.

This clone was recorded once. The CDR3: CATSRHGSGLRRQETQYF. Written as DNA, the CDR3 is TGTGCCACCAGCAGACATGGAAGCGGCCTGCGGAGGCAAGAGACCCAGTACTTC. The rearrangement uses TRBV15 and TRBJ2-5; maybe TRBD2 (5 bases). Trimming took off 2 bases at V and 2 bases at J, with 21 bases between the two ends. Germline CDR1 and CDR2: LNHNV and YYDKDF (reference sequence). This CDR3 is built from 18 residues.

The chain is built from TRBV28 and TRBJ2-1, with 8 bases identical to TRBD2. The CDR3 runs 13 residues. Trimming took 5 bases from V and 9 from J; bases not matched to a gene: 6. In germline, CDR1 is MDHEN, CDR2 SYDVKM. CDR3 nucleotide sequence: TGTGCCAGCAGTCCCCCTAGCGGGCGTGAGCAGTTCTTC. Its translation: CASSPPSGREQFF.